This T cell receptor beta chain was profiled in a study of breast tumors, draining lymph nodes, adjacent tissues. Study-level results: Tumor T cell lymph node origin was a supported hypothesis, not proven. Luminal-like breast cancer showed significantly greater tumor-nontumor repertoire similarity than basal-like breast cancer did. Tumor repertoires ranked between lymph nodes and nontumor tissue in diversity, with V and J gene preferences.

This clonotype was seen repeatedly, ten times or more. As yet, its antigen is unknown. Samples came from axillary lymph nodes draining the breast cancer. Germline V gene data show CDR1 as SNHLY and CDR2 as FYNNEI. The CDR3 contains 14 residues. Trimming stripped 7 bases from V and 4 bases from J, with 14 bases between. TCRdb used MiXCR to reprocess the multiplex PCR reads, holding one entry per CDR3 protein. The table records 170,000 or so distinct CDR3 sequences, 33% of them present only once. The sequenced sample consisted of axillary lymph node tissue. The source of this sequence is a female donor with breast cancer. Some clones in this sample may be carry-over from other donors' samples. The gene calls are TRBV2 and TRBJ1-5; D remains unclear. The CDR3 is CASKSGLANQPQHF. CDR3 in DNA: TGTGCCAGCAAATCGGGTTTAGCGAATCAGCCCCAGCATTTT.